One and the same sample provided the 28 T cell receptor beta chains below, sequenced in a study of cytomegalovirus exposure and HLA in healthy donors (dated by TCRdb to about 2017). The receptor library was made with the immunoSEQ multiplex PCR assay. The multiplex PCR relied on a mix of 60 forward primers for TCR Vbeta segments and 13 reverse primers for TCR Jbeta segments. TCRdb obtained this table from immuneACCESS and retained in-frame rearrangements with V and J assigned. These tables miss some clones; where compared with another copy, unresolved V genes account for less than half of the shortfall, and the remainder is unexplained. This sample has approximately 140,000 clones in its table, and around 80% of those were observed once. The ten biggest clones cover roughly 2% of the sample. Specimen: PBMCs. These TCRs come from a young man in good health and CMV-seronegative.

CDR3: CASSPEGREGWNEQFF. As DNA, the CDR3 is TGTGCCAGCAGCCCGGAGGGGCGGGAGGGCTGGAATGAGCAGTTCTTC. J is TRBJ2-1 and V is TRBV5-4; 9 bases map to TRBD2. With V trimmed by 4 bases and J by 7 bases, 12 bases remained unmatched. CDR1 SGHNT and CDR2 YYREEE come from the germline V gene (reference sequence). The CDR3 consists of 16 residues.

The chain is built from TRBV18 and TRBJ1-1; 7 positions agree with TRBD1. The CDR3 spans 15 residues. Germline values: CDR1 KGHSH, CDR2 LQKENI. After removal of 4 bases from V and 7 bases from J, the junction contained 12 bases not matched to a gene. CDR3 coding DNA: TGTGCCAGCTCACTAGTGGCGCAAGGGGGCGGTGAAGCTTTCTTT. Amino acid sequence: CASSLVAQGGGEAFF.

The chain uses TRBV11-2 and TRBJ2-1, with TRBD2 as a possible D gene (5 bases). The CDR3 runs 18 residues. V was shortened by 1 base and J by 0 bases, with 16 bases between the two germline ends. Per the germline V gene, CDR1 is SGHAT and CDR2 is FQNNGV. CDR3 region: CASSLGSTEASSYNEQFF. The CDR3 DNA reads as TGTGCCAGCAGCTTAGGATCAACGGAGGCGAGCTCCTACAATGAGCAGTTCTTC.

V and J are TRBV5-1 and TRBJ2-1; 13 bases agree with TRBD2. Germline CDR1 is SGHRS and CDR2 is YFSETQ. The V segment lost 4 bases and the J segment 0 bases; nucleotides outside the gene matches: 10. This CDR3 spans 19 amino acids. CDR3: CASSPRLAGGVSSYNEQFF. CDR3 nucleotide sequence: TGCGCCAGCAGCCCCCGACTAGCGGGGGGCGTGAGCTCCTACAATGAGCAGTTCTTC.

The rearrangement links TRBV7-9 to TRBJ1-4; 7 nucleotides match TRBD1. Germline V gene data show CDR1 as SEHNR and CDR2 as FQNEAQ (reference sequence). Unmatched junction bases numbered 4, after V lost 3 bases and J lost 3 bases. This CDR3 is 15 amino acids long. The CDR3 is CASSLTGSSNEKLFF. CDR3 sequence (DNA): TGTGCCAGCAGCTTGACAGGGTCTTCTAATGAAAAACTGTTTTTT.

The CDR3 DNA reads as TGTGCCAGCAGTGAAAGGGGGCCCCAGCATTTT. Protein product: CASSERGPQHF. The chain carries TRBV2 and TRBJ1-5, with D maybe TRBD1 (5 bases). The CDR3 spans 11 residues. The V gene lost 2 bases and the J gene lost 9 bases, with 5 bases spanning the gap. In germline, CDR1 is SNHLY, CDR2 FYNNEI.

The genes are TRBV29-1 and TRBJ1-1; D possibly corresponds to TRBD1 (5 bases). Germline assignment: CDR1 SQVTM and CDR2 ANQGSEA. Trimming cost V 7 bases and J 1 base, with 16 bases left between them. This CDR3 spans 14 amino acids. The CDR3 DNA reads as TGCAGCGCATACCCACAGGAGCCGAACACTGAAGCTTTCTTT. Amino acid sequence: CSAYPQEPNTEAFF.

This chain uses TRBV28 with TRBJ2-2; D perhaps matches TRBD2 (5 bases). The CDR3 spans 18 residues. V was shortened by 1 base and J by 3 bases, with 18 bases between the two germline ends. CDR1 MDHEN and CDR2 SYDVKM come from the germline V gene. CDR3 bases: TGTGCCAGCAGTTTATTCCTGGTGAGGGATACGGACACCGGGGAGCTGTTTTTT. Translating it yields CASSLFLVRDTDTGELFF.

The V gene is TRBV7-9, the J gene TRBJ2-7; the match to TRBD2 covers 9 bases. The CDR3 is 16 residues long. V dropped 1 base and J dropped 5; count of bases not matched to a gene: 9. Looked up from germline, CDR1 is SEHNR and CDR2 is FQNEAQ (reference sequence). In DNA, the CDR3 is TGTGCCAGCAGCTTAGTTATTAGCGGGAGAGGAGACGAGCAGTACTTC. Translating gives CASSLVISGRGDEQYF.

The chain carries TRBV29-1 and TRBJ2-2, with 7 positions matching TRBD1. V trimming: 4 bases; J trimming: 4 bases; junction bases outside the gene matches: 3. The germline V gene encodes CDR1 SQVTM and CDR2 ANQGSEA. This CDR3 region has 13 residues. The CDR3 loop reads CSVGQGITGELFF. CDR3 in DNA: TGCAGCGTTGGACAGGGTATCACCGGGGAGCTGTTTTTT.

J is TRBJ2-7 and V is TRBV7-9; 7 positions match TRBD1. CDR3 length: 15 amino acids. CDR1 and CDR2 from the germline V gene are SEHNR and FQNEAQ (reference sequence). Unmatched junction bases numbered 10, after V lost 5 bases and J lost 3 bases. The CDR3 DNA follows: TGTGCCAGCAGCCCCGACCGGGACAGAGACTACGAGCAGTACTTC. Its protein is CASSPDRDRDYEQYF.

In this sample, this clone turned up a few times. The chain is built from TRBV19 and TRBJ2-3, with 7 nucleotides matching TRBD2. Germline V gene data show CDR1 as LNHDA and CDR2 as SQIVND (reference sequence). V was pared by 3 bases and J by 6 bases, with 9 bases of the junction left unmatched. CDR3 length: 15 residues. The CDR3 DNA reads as TGTGCCAGTAGTATTTCGGCGGGAGTGCAGGATACGCAGTATTTT. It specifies CASSISAGVQDTQYF.

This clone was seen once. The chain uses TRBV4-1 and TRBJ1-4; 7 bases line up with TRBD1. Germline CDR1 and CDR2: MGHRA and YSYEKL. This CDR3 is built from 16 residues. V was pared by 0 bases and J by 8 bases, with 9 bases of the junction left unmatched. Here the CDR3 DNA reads TGCGCCAGCAGCCAAGATCCACGCAGGGGGTTAGAAAAACTGTTTTTT. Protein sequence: CASSQDPRRGLEKLFF.

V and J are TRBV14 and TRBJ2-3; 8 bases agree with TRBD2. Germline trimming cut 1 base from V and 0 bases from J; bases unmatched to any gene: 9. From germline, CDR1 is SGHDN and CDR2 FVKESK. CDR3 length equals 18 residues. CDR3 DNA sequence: TGTGCCAGCAGCCAAGGAGGGATTAGCGGGGCTAGCACAGATACGCAGTATTTT. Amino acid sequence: CASSQGGISGASTDTQYF.

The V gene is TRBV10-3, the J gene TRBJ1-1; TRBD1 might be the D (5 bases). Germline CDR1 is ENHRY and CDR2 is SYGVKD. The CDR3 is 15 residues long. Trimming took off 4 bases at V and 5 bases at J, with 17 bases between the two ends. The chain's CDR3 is CAISAATDWGTEAFF. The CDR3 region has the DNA TGTGCCATCAGTGCCGCGACAGATTGGGGAACTGAAGCTTTCTTT.

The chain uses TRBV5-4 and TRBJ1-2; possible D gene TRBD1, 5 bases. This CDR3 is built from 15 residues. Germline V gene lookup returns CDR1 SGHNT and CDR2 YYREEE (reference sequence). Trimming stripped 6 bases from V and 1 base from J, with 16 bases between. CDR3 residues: CASTPFAGNNYGYTF. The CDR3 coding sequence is TGTGCCAGCACCCCTTTTGCAGGGAATAACTATGGCTACACCTTC.

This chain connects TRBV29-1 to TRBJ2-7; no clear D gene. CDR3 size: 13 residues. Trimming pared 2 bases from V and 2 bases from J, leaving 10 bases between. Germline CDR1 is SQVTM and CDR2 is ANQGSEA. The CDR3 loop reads CSVESKKAYEQYF. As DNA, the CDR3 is TGCAGCGTTGAAAGCAAAAAAGCCTACGAGCAGTACTTC.

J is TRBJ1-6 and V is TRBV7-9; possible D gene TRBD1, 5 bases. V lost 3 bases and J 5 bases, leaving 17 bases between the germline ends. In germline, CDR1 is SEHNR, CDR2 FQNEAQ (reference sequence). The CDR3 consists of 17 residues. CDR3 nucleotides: TGTGCCAGCAGCTTTAGGAGGGGTCCGGGTCATAATTCACCCCTCCACTTT. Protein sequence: CASSFRRGPGHNSPLHF.

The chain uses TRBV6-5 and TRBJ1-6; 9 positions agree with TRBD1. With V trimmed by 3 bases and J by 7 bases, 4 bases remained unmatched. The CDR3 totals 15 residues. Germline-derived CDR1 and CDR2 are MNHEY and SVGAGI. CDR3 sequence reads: CASSYTQGANSPLHF. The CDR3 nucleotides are TGTGCCAGCAGTTATACACAGGGGGCGAATTCACCCCTCCACTTT.

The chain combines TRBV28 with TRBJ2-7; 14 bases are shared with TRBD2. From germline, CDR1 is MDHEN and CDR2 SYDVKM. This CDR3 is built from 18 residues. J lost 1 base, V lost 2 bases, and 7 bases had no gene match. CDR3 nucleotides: TGTGCCAGCAGTTTACCCCGACTAGCGGGAGGGCCATCCTACGAGCAGTACTTC. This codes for CASSLPRLAGGPSYEQYF.

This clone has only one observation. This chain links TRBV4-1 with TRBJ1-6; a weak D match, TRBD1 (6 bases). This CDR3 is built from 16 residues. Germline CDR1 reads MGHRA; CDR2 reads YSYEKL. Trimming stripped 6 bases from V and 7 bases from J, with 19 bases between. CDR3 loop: CASSSRAGGANSPLHF. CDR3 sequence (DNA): TGCGCCAGCAGTTCCAGGGCGGGGGGGGCGAATTCACCCCTCCACTTT.

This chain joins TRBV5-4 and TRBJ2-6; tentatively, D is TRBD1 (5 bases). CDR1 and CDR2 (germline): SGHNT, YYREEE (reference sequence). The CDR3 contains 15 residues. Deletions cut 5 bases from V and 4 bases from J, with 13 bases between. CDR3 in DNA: TGTGCCAGCAGGACTGACAGTGGAGGGGCCAACGTCCTGACTTTC. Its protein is CASRTDSGGANVLTF.

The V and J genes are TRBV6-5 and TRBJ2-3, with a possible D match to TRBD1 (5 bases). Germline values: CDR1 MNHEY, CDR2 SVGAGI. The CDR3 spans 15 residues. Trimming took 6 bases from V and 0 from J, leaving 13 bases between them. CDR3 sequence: CASSRQKTSTDTQYF. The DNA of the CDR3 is TGTGCCAGCAGCCGACAGAAGACTAGCACAGATACGCAGTATTTT.

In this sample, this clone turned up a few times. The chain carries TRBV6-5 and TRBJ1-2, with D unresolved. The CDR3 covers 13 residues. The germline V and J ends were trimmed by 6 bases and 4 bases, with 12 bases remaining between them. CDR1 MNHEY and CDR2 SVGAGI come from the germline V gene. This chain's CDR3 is CASSRGSAYGYTF. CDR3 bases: TGTGCCAGCAGCCGGGGTTCGGCCTATGGCTACACCTTC.

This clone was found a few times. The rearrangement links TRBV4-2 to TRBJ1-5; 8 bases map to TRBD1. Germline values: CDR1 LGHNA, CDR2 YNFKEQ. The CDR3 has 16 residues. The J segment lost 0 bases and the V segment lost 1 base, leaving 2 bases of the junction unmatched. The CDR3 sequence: CASSQGDRGSNQPQHF. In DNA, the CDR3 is TGTGCCAGCAGCCAAGGAGACAGGGGTAGCAATCAGCCCCAGCATTTT.

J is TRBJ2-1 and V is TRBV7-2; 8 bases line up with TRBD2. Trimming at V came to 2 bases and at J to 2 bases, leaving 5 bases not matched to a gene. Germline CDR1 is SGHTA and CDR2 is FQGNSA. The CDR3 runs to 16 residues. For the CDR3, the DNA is TGTGCCAGCAGCTTAATGGCGGGAGGCCCCTACAATGAGCAGTTCTTC. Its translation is CASSLMAGGPYNEQFF.

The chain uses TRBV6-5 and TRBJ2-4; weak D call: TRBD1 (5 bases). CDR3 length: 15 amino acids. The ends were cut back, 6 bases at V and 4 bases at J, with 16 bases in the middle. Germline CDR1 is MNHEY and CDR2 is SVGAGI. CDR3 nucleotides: TGTGCCAGCAGCCCTGGACACTCGACAAAAAACATTCAGTACTTC. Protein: CASSPGHSTKNIQYF.

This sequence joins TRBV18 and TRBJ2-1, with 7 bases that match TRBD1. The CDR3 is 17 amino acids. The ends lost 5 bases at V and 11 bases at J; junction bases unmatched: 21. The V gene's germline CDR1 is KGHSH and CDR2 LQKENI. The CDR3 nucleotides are TGTGCCAGCTCAGCGATCCCGGGACAGCCTGTCCGGGACCAGCAGTTCTTC. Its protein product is CASSAIPGQPVRDQQFF.